This T cell receptor (beta chain) was obtained from a study of graft-versus-host responses after intestinal transplantation. As for the study in general: As for transplant type, recipients had multivisceral, liver-intestinal, or isolated intestinal grafts. Anti-thymocyte globulin was used for induction in all recipients, who then took tacrolimus and steroids for approximately 3 years.

TCRdb's copy holds only in-frame clones and misses some; the assay was immunoSEQ multiplex PCR. Of nearly 110,000 clones in the sample, roughly 90% are singletons; the top ten hold roughly 0.71%. Points from the study as a whole: Some patients had graft-donor T cell macrochimerism, and their allografts showed high graft-versus-host to host-versus-graft clonal ratios. GvH clones were found in recipient marrow; some appeared first in ileum or blood.

V lost 7 bases to trimming and J lost 5 bases, with 17 bases between them. Germline CDR1 and CDR2: MNHNY and SVGAGI (reference sequence). CDR3 length: 14 residues. As for this clone: Its cognate antigen is unknown.

The specimen was unstimulated CD4+ T cells sorted from spleen or lymph node cells, collected before transplant. The chain is built from TRBV6-6 and TRBJ1-1; weak D call: TRBD1 (6 bases). The sequence derives from a human donor who was the organ donor for an intestinal transplant. CDR3 nucleotides: TGTGCCAGCACCAAATCCGGGGGGCGAACTGAAGCTTTCTTT. It encodes CASTKSGGRTEAFF.